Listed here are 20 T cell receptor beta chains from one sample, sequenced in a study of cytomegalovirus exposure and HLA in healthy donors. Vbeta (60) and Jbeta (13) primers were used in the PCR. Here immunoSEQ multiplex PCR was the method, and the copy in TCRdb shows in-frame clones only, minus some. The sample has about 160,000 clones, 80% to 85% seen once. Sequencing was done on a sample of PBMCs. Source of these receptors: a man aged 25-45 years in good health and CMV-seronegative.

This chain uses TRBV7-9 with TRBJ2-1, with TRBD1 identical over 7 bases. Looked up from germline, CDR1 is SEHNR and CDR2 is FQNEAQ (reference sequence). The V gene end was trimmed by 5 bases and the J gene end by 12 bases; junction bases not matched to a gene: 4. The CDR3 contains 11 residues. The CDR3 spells CASSTGTVQFF. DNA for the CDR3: TGTGCCAGCAGCACCGGGACAGTGCAGTTCTTC.

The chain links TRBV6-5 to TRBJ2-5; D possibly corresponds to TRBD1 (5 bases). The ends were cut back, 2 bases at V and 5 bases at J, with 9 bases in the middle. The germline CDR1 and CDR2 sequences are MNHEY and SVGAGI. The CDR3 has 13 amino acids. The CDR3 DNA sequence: TGTGCCAGCAGTTACGGGGCGGACGAGACCCAGTACTTC. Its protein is CASSYGADETQYF.

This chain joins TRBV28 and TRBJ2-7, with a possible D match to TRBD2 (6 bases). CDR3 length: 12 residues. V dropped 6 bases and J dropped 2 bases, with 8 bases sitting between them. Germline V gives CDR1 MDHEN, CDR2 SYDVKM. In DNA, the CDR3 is TGTGCCAGCAGGGGGACTCCCTACGAGCAGTACTTC. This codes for CASRGTPYEQYF.

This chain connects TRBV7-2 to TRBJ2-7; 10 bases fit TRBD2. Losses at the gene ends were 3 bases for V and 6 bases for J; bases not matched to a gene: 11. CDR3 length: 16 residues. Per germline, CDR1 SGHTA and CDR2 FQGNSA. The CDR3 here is CASSFVAGGRGGEQYF. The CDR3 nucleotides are TGTGCCAGCAGCTTTGTAGCGGGAGGCCGGGGGGGCGAGCAGTACTTC. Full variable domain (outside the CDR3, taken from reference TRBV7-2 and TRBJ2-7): GAGVSQSPSNKVTEKGKDVELRCDPISGHTALYWYRQSLGQGLEFLIYFQGNSAPDKSGLPSDRFSAERTGGSVSTLTIQRTQQEDSAVYLCASSFVAGGRGGEQYFGPGTRLTVT.

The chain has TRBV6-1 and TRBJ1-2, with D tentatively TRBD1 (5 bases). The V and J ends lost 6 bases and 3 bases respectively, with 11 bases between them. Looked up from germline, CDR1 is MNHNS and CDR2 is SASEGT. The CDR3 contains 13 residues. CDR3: CASSAGSHYGYTF. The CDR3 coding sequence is TGTGCCAGCAGCGCAGGGTCCCACTATGGCTACACCTTC.

The CDR3 region is CASTYDEGGRPEAFF. The CDR3 DNA reads as TGTGCCAGTACCTATGACGAGGGGGGGCGGCCTGAAGCTTTCTTT. This chain uses TRBV19 with TRBJ1-1; TRBD1 is a possible D gene (6 bases). Germline V gene sequence: CDR1 LNHDA, CDR2 SQIVND (reference sequence). The CDR3 runs to 15 residues. V dropped 7 bases and J dropped 6 bases, with 21 bases sitting between them.

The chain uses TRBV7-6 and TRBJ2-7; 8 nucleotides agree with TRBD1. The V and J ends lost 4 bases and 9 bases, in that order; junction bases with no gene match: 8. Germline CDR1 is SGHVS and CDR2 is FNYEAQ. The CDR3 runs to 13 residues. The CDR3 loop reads CASSSNAGTGQYF. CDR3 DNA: TGTGCCAGCAGCTCCAACGCCGGGACAGGGCAGTACTTC.

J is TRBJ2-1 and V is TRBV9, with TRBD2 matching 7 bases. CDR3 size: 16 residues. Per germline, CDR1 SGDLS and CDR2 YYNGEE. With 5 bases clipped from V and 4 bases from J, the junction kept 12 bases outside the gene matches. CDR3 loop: CASSVTGTTTYNEQFF. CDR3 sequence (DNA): TGTGCCAGCAGTGTTACCGGGACTACGACTTACAATGAGCAGTTCTTC.

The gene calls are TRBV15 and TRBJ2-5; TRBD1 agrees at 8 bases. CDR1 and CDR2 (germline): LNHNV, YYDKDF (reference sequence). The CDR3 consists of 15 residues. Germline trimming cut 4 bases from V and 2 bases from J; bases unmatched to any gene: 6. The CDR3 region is CATSTLGQGQETQYF. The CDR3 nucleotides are TGTGCCACCAGCACGCTCGGACAGGGTCAAGAGACCCAGTACTTC.

The DNA for the CDR3 is TGTGCCAGCAGCCCCAGGACAGGTAGCTACGAGCAGTACTTC. Protein: CASSPRTGSYEQYF. The chain couples TRBV7-2 to TRBJ2-7; 7 bases fit TRBD1. The V gene end was trimmed by 5 bases and the J gene end by 3 bases; junction bases not matched to a gene: 7. In germline, CDR1 is SGHTA, CDR2 FQGNSA. CDR3 size: 14 residues.

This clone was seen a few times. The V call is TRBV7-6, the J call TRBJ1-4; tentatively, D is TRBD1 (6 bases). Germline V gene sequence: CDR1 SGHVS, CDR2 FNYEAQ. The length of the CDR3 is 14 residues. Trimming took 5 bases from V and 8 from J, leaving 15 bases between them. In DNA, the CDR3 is TGTGCCAGCAGCCTAGGGACAATCTTCGAAAAACTGTTTTTT. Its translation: CASSLGTIFEKLFF.

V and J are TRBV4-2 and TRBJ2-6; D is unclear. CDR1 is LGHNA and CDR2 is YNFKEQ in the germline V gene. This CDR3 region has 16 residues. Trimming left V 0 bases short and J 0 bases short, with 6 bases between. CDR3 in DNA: TGTGCCAGCAGCCAAGAGTCCAGCTCTGGGGCCAACGTCCTGACTTTC. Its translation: CASSQESSSGANVLTF.

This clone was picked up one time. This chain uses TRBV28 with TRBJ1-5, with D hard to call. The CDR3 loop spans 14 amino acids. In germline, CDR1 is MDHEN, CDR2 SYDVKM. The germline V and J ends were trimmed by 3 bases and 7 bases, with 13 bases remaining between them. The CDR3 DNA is TGTGCCAGCAGTTTTTCCGGGAATGGACAGCCCCAGCATTTT. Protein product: CASSFSGNGQPQHF.

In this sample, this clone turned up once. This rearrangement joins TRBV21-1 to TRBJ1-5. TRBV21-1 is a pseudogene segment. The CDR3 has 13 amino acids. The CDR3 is CASSKEWDQPQHF. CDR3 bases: TGTGCCAGCAGCAAGGAGTGGGATCAGCCCCAGCATTTT.

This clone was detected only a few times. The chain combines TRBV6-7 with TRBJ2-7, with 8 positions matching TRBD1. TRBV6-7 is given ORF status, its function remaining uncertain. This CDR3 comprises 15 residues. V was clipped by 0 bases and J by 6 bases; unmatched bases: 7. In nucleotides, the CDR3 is TGTGCCAGCAGTTACTCGGGCAGGGGGCCTTGCGAGCAGTACTTC. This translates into CASSYSGRGPCEQYF.

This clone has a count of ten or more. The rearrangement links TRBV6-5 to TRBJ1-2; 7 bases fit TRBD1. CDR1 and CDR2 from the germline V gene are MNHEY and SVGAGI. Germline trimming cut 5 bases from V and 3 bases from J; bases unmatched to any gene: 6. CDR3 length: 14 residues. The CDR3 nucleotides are TGTGCCAGCAGTCGGGACAGCAATGACTATGGCTACACCTTC. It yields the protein CASSRDSNDYGYTF.

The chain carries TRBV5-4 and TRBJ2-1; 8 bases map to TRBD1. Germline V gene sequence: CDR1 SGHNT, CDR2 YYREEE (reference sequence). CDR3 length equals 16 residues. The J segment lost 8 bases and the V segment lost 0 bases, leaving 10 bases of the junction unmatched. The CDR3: CASSLAPGGALDEQFF. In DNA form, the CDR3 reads TGTGCCAGCAGCTTGGCTCCAGGGGGCGCTTTAGATGAGCAGTTCTTC.

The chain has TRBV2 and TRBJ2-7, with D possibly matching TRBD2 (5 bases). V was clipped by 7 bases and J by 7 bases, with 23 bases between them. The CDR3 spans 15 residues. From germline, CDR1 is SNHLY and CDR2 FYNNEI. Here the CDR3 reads CASTGFGVTPLEQYF. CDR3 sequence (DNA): TGTGCCAGCACCGGATTCGGGGTCACCCCGTTAGAGCAGTACTTC.

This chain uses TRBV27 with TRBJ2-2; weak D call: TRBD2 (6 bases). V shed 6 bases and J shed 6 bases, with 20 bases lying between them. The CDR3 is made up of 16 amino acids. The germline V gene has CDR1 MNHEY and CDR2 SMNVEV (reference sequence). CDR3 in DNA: TGTGCCAGCAGCCGTCGACGTCGGGAGAGGTCCGGGGAGCTGTTTTTT. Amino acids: CASSRRRRERSGELFF.

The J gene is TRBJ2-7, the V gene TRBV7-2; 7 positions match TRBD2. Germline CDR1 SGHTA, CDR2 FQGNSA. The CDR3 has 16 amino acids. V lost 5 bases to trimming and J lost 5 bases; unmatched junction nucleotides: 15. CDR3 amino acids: CASSNQPGLRPHEQYF. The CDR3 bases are TGTGCCAGCAGCAACCAGCCGGGACTAAGACCCCACGAGCAGTACTTC.